A selection of T cell receptor beta chains follows, all from one sample in a study of shared clonotypes between healthy human individuals. Assay used: immunoSEQ multiplex PCR; TCRdb lists only in-frame clones, some missing. The table records roughly 1.5 million clones, 95% to 99% of them present only once. Input material: naive CD4+ T cells sorted from blood. These receptors were obtained from a man aged 25 to 40 in good health. CDR3s include the opening cysteine and the closing phenylalanine or tryptophan. The order of the fields is V gene, J gene, CDR3 protein.

>TRBV19|TRBJ1-4
CASSEGPGTGAGEKLFF
>TRBV5-1|TRBJ2-2
CASGGQRYTGELFF
>TRBV19|TRBJ2-7
CASSTRRNYEQYF
>TRBV29-1|TRBJ2-3
CSVEDRPSTDTQYF
>TRBV5-1|TRBJ2-7
CASSATDGSYEQYF
>TRBV7-8|TRBJ1-1
CASSPPGHTEAFF
>TRBV10-2|TRBJ2-7
CASRGLAGVGGSYEQYF
>TRBV21-1|TRBJ2-3
CASSKLASGGDTQYF
>TRBV19|TRBJ1-5
CASSPRQGSNQPQHF
>TRBV7-2|TRBJ2-7
CASSLAAREAYEQYF
>TRBV6-6|TRBJ1-2
CASSYSGSPYGYTF
>TRBV29-1|TRBJ2-4
CSVPQGADIQYF
>TRBV10-3|TRBJ2-7
CAISESRGQFSYEQYF
>TRBV28|TRBJ2-5
CASRSGGGGQETQYF
>TRBV18|TRBJ2-2
CASSHLAGENTGELFF
>TRBV6-1|TRBJ2-1
CASSEEGSRNNEQFF
>TRBV18|TRBJ2-1
CASSVDRGNNEQFF
>TRBV18|TRBJ1-5
CASSKSSNQPQHF
>TRBV6-4|TRBJ1-1
CASSPPRQMEAFF
>TRBV5-1|TRBJ2-2
CASSLGSVATGELFF
>TRBV7-2|TRBJ2-6
CASSLERGGVSGANVLTF
>TRBV7-6|TRBJ2-2
CASSQIPGQSTGELFF
>TRBV30|TRBJ2-1
CAWSVGLAGGPLYNEQFF
>TRBV20-1|TRBJ2-1
CSAGSTIMQFF
>TRBV28|TRBJ2-1
CASRIEAGAPYNEQFF
>TRBV6-1|TRBJ2-7
CASTGQTEQYF
>TRBV27|TRBJ2-7
CASSSRQGVTYEQYF
>TRBV5-1|TRBJ2-7
CASSFDQTYEQYF
>TRBV27|TRBJ2-7
CASSIRENGLQYF